This record concerns one TCR beta chain sequence. As yet, its antigen is unknown. Libraries were prepared by immunoSEQ multiplex PCR; TCRdb keeps only in-frame clonotypes and omits some of them. This sample has tens of thousands of clones, with 70% to 90% found just once. V lost 4 bases and J lost 1, with 8 bases in between. This CDR3 has 14 residues. Germline V CDR1 and CDR2: SNHLY, FYNNEI. The entry originates in a study of T cell responses to AZD1222 COVID-19 vaccine. The study's findings and limits: Only a handful of people who got AZD1222 tested seropositive at baseline.

The TCR comes from an adult in good health. The source material was peripheral blood, sampled on day 0 of AZD1222 vaccination. The chain recombines TRBV2 with TRBJ1-5; D is unclear. The CDR3, as DNA: TGTGCCAGCAGTGGACCGACGAGCAATCAGCCCCAGCATTTT. Residues: CASSGPTSNQPQHF. Complete variable domain (other parts from reference TRBV2 and TRBJ1-5): EPEVTQTPSHQVTQMGQEVILRCVPISNHLYFYWYRQILGQKVEFLVSFYNNEISEKSEIFDDQFSVERPDGSNFTLKIRSTKLEDSAMYFCASSGPTSNQPQHFGDGTRLSIL.